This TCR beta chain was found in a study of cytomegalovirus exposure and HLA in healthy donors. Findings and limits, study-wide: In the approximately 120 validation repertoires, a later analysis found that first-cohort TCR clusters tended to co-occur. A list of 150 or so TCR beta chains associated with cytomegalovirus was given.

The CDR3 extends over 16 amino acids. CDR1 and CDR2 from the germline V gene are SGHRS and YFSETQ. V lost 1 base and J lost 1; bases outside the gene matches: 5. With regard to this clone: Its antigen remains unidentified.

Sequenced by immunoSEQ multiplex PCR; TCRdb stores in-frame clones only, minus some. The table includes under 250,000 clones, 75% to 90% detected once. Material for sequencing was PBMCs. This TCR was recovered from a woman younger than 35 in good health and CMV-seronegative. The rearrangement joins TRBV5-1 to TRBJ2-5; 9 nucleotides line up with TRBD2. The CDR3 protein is CASSLSAGGLQETQYF. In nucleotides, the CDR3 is TGCGCCAGCAGCTTGTCGGCGGGGGGGCTCCAAGAGACCCAGTACTTC. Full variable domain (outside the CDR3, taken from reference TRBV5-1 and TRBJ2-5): KAGVTQTPRYLIKTRGQQVTLSCSPISGHRSVSWYQQTPGQGLQFLFEYFSETQRNKGNFPGRFSGRQFSNSRSEMNVSTLELGDSALYLCASSLSAGGLQETQYFGPGTRLLVL.